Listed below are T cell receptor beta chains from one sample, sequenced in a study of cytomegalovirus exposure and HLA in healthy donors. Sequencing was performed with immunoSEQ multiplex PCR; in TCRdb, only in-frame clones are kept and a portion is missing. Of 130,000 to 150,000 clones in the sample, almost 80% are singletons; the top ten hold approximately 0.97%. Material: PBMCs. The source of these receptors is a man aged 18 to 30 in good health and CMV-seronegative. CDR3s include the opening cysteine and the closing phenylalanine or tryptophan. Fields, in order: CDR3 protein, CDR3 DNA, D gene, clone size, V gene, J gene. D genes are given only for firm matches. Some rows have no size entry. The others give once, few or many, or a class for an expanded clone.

CSAILGAVNSNQPQHF,TGCAGCGCCATCCTGGGGGCAGTTAATAGCAATCAGCCCCAGCATTTT,.,.,TRBV29-1,TRBJ1-5
CASSPAGRPNTEAFF,TGCGCCAGCAGCCCAGCCGGGAGACCAAACACTGAAGCTTTCTTT,.,.,TRBV5-1,TRBJ1-1
CASSLDRVGQPQHF,TGTGCCAGCAGCTTAGACAGGGTCGGCCAGCCCCAGCATTTT,.,.,TRBV11-2,TRBJ1-5
CASRPDRVLVDTQYF,TGTGCCAGCAGGCCGGACAGGGTCTTAGTAGATACGCAGTATTTT,TRBD1,once,TRBV27,TRBJ2-3
CASSPTWTGVGGYGYTF,TGCGCCAGCAGCCCAACCTGGACAGGGGTCGGCGGCTATGGCTACACCTTC,TRBD1,.,TRBV4-3,TRBJ1-2
CASLGGLIYGYTF,TGTGCCAGTCTGGGGGGTTTAATCTATGGCTACACCTTC,.,.,TRBV19,TRBJ1-2
CASSPRMGSSYEQYF,TGCGCCAGCAGCCCACGGATGGGGAGCTCCTACGAGCAGTACTTC,.,.,TRBV5-1,TRBJ2-7
CASTRGTNEKLFF,TGTGCCAGCACCCGAGGGACTAATGAAAAACTGTTTTTT,.,.,TRBV25-1,TRBJ1-4
CAWSVPFGQGSNSPLHF,TGTGCCTGGAGTGTACCCTTTGGTCAGGGATCGAATTCACCCCTCCACTTT,.,.,TRBV30,TRBJ1-6
CSASGGGSTEAFF,TGCAGCGCTTCGGGGGGAGGTAGCACTGAAGCTTTCTTT,.,.,TRBV29-1,TRBJ1-1
CAIGKAGTGGAGANVLTF,TGTGCCATCGGAAAAGCCGGGACAGGGGGCGCTGGGGCCAACGTCCTGACTTTC,TRBD1,.,TRBV10-3,TRBJ2-6
CASSTADRGDQPQHF,TGTGCCAGCAGCACCGCGGACAGGGGAGATCAGCCCCAGCATTTT,TRBD1,.,TRBV9,TRBJ1-5
CASSQKLTDTQYF,TGTGCCAGCAGCCAGAAGCTCACAGATACGCAGTATTTT,.,.,TRBV4-2,TRBJ2-3
CASTTTAPGTEAFF,TGTGCCAGCACCACGACCGCACCGGGCACTGAAGCTTTCTTT,.,.,TRBV7-9,TRBJ1-1
CASSLRGDPYNSPLHF,TGTGCCAGTAGCCTACGGGGGGATCCCTATAATTCACCCCTCCACTTT,.,.,TRBV19,TRBJ1-6
CASSIEQQGVSNQPQHF,TGTGCCAGTAGTATAGAACAACAGGGTGTGAGCAATCAGCCCCAGCATTTT,.,.,TRBV19,TRBJ1-5
CASSLDTVYGYTF,TGCGCCAGCAGCTTGGATACAGTCTATGGCTACACCTTC,.,once,TRBV5-1,TRBJ1-2
CASSQEAPPYRGANYGYTF,TGCGCCAGCAGCCAAGAGGCTCCCCCTTACAGGGGGGCTAACTATGGCTACACCTTC,TRBD1,.,TRBV4-3,TRBJ1-2
CATPHPYGYTF,TGTGCCACCCCACATCCATATGGCTACACCTTC,.,.,TRBV7-2,TRBJ1-2
CASRQGGETQYF,TGTGCCAGCCGACAGGGGGGAGAGACCCAGTACTTC,TRBD1,.,TRBV2,TRBJ2-5
CASSQDGDRGRNGEAFF,TGCGCCAGCAGCCAAGACGGGGACAGGGGGCGTAATGGTGAAGCTTTCTTT,TRBD1,.,TRBV4-1,TRBJ1-1
CASSVVGTGDTEAFF,TGTGCCAGCAGCGTAGTAGGGACGGGAGACACTGAAGCTTTCTTT,.,.,TRBV9,TRBJ1-1
CASSLSPTVNTEAFF,TGTGCCAGCAGTTTATCCCCTACAGTGAACACTGAAGCTTTCTTT,.,.,TRBV27,TRBJ1-1
CASSLGFRAHYEQYF,TGTGCCAGCAGCTTAGGATTCCGCGCCCACTACGAGCAGTACTTC,.,.,TRBV13,TRBJ2-7
CSVETSGGIQYF,TGCAGCGTTGAAACCTCAGGGGGGATTCAGTACTTC,.,.,TRBV29-1,TRBJ2-4
CAIMVLGSSYNEQFF,TGTGCCATCATGGTTTTAGGGAGCTCCTACAATGAGCAGTTCTTC,.,.,TRBV10-3,TRBJ2-1
CASSPHRGWDTEAFF,TGCGCCAGCAGCCCACACAGGGGGTGGGACACTGAAGCTTTCTTT,TRBD1,.,TRBV4-1,TRBJ1-1
CAINSGHNYGYTF,TGTGCCATCAATTCGGGACACAACTATGGCTACACCTTC,.,.,TRBV10-3,TRBJ1-2
CAWSGVHNEQFF,TGTGCCTGGAGTGGAGTTCACAATGAGCAGTTCTTC,.,.,TRBV30,TRBJ2-1
CASSQVSGDGEKLFF,TGTGCCAGCAGCCAAGTTTCCGGGGATGGCGAAAAACTGTTTTTT,.,.,TRBV4-2,TRBJ1-4
CASLRYGGNTIYF,TGTGCCAGCCTCCGGTACGGTGGAAACACCATATATTTT,.,few,TRBV5-6,TRBJ1-3